The 13 T cell receptor beta chains below all came from one sample that was sequenced in a study of cytomegalovirus exposure and HLA in healthy donors. The PCR ran on 60 Vbeta and 13 Jbeta primers. The repertoire was sequenced with immunoSEQ multiplex PCR; TCRdb's copy has only in-frame clones and lacks some. The sample totals about 46,000 clones. Sequenced: PBMCs. The receptors were gathered from a woman between 40 and 50 years old in good health and CMV-seronegative.

The chain uses TRBV2 and TRBJ2-7, with 12 nucleotides matching TRBD1. Trimming took 0 bases from V and 6 from J; bases not matched to a gene: 3. CDR3 length: 15 residues. Germline CDR1 is SNHLY and CDR2 is FYNNEI. Here the CDR3 DNA reads TGTGCCAGCAGTGAAGCCCGGGACAGGGGGCTCGAGCAGTACTTC. This encodes CASSEARDRGLEQYF.

This rearrangement joins TRBV6-1 to TRBJ2-1; unclear D gene. Germline loops: CDR1 MNHNS, CDR2 SASEGT. The length of the CDR3 is 13 residues. The V end lost 4 bases, the J end lost 6 bases, and 10 bases lay between the germline ends. The CDR3 is CASSVLVGNEQFF. The CDR3 coding sequence is TGTGCCAGCAGTGTCCTAGTAGGCAATGAGCAGTTCTTC.

The J gene is TRBJ1-2, the V gene TRBV5-1, with 8 bases matching TRBD1. This CDR3 is built from 14 residues. Germline V lookup: CDR1 SGHRS, CDR2 YFSETQ. Trimming took 3 bases from V and 0 from J; bases not matched to a gene: 1. The CDR3 is CASSSTGANYGYTF. The CDR3 DNA sequence: TGCGCCAGCAGCTCGACAGGGGCTAACTATGGCTACACCTTC.

The rearrangement uses TRBV19 and TRBJ1-1; 9 bases are a match to TRBD1. This CDR3 region has 16 residues. The V segment lost 5 bases and the J segment 5 bases; nucleotides outside the gene matches: 12. The germline gives CDR1 LNHDA, CDR2 SQIVND (reference sequence). DNA of the CDR3: TGTGCCAGTAGTCTCTACCGGACAGGGGATGGAACTGAAGCTTTCTTT. Protein product: CASSLYRTGDGTEAFF.

This chain uses TRBV6-5 with TRBJ2-7; TRBD1 might be the D (5 bases). The V end lost 10 bases, the J end lost 5 bases, and 15 bases lay between the germline ends. Per the germline V gene, CDR1 is MNHEY and CDR2 is SVGAGI. The CDR3 runs to 12 residues. Written as DNA, the CDR3 is TGTGCCACCAGCCCTCCAGGGCACGAGCAGTACTTC. This codes for CATSPPGHEQYF.

The rearrangement joins TRBV25-1 to TRBJ2-7; TRBD2 agrees at 10 bases. CDR1 is MGHDK, CDR2 SYGVNS, per germline. This CDR3 has 16 amino acids. The J segment lost 0 bases and the V segment lost 3 bases, leaving 5 bases of the junction unmatched. The CDR3 DNA reads TGTGCCAGCAGTGAGTGGTCTAGCGGGAGCTCCTACGAGCAGTACTTC. Its translation: CASSEWSSGSSYEQYF.

V gene TRBV11-2 combines with J gene TRBJ1-2; D is ambiguous. Germline V lookup: CDR1 SGHAT, CDR2 FQNNGV. Deletions cut 0 bases from V and 4 bases from J, with 6 bases between. The CDR3 totals 13 residues. This CDR3 is CASSLDPSYGYTF. The CDR3 DNA reads TGTGCCAGCAGCTTAGACCCGTCCTATGGCTACACCTTC. Using reference TRBV11-2 and TRBJ1-2 for the parts outside the CDR3, the full variable domain is EAGVAQSPRYKIIEKRQSVAFWCNPISGHATLYWYQQILGQGPKLLIQFQNNGVVDDSQLPKDRFSAERLKGVDSTLKIQPAKLEDSAVYLCASSLDPSYGYTFGSGTRLTVV.

The CDR3 nucleotides are TGCGCCAGCAGGGCCAATCCAGGGGGGAGCTCCTACAATGAGCAGTTCTTC. Amino acid sequence: CASRANPGGSSYNEQFF. The gene calls are TRBV5-1 and TRBJ2-1; D is possibly TRBD1 (7 bases). This CDR3 comprises 17 residues. Germline CDR1 and CDR2: SGHRS and YFSETQ. The ends were cut back, 5 bases at V and 0 bases at J, with 18 bases in the middle.

The chain couples TRBV7-8 to TRBJ2-1, with D maybe TRBD1 (6 bases). The CDR3 contains 14 residues. V was pared by 5 bases and J by 4 bases, with 12 bases between. CDR1 and CDR2 from the germline V gene are SGHVS and FQNEAQ. The DNA of the CDR3 is TGTGCCAGCAGCCTTAACAGGGATTACAATGAGCAGTTCTTC. This encodes CASSLNRDYNEQFF. Full variable domain (remainder filled in from reference TRBV7-8 and TRBJ2-1): GAGVSQSPRYKVAKRGQDVALRCDPISGHVSLFWYQQALGQGPEFLTYFQNEAQLDKSGLPSDRFFAERPEGSVSTLKIQRTQQEDSAVYLCASSLNRDYNEQFFGPGTRLTVL.

The rearrangement joins TRBV19 to TRBJ2-7; perhaps TRBD2 as D (6 bases). V lost 5 bases and J 4 bases, leaving 15 bases between the germline ends. The CDR3 runs to 14 residues. CDR1 and CDR2 (germline): LNHDA, SQIVND (reference sequence). The CDR3 protein is CASSGSLGGYEQYF. The CDR3 DNA reads as TGTGCCAGTAGTGGGAGCCTAGGAGGGTACGAGCAGTACTTC.

J is TRBJ2-5 and V is TRBV7-2, with D hard to call. This CDR3 comprises 12 residues. The V end lost 3 bases, the J end lost 1 base, and 3 bases lay between the germline ends. In germline, CDR1 is SGHTA, CDR2 FQGNSA. The CDR3 spells CASSFIQETQYF. The CDR3 coding sequence is TGTGCCAGCAGCTTCATCCAAGAGACCCAGTACTTC. Supplemented by reference TRBV7-2 and TRBJ2-5, the full variable domain reads GAGVSQSPSNKVTEKGKDVELRCDPISGHTALYWYRQSLGQGLEFLIYFQGNSAPDKSGLPSDRFSAERTGGSVSTLTIQRTQQEDSAVYLCASSFIQETQYFGPGTRLLVL.

The chain is built from TRBV19 and TRBJ2-7, with 10 bases that match TRBD2. CDR1 is LNHDA and CDR2 is SQIVND in the germline V gene (reference sequence). The CDR3 contains 14 residues. Unmatched junction bases numbered 8, after V lost 5 bases and J lost 7 bases. CDR3 sequence: CASSPVAGGREQYF. CDR3 nucleotides: TGTGCCAGTAGTCCGGTAGCGGGAGGTCGGGAGCAGTACTTC. Full variable domain (missing parts from reference TRBV19 and TRBJ2-7): DGGITQSPKYLFRKEGQNVTLSCEQNLNHDAMYWYRQDPGQGLRLIYYSQIVNDFQKGDIAEGYSVSREKKESFPLTVTSAQKNPTAFYLCASSPVAGGREQYFGPGTRLTVT.

The V gene is TRBV18, the J gene TRBJ2-1; D possibly corresponds to TRBD1 (5 bases). V lost 5 bases and J 10 bases, leaving 21 bases between the germline ends. Germline assignment: CDR1 KGHSH and CDR2 LQKENI. The CDR3 has 15 residues. CDR3 bases: TGTGCCAGCTCATTCATTCCCGCAGGGTCGTACGAGCAGTTCTTC. The encoded protein is CASSFIPAGSYEQFF.